The TCR beta chain under discussion was sequenced for a study of regulatory T cells in long-lasting Graves disease. The germline CDR1 and CDR2 sequences are KGHSH and LQKENI. The CDR3 totals 15 residues. Trimming took off 2 bases at V and 7 bases at J, with 14 bases between the two ends. Time point of the sample: persistent/refractory GD, antithyroid drugs over 5 years with positive TRAb. Isolated PBMC RNA provided the starting material for the TCR library. CDR3-region Arm-PCR and iRepertoire HTBI primers produced the TCR beta libraries. TCRdb used MiXCR to reprocess the multiplex PCR reads, holding one entry per CDR3 protein. This repertoire shows 400,000 to 500,000 distinct CDR3 sequences, under 25% found once; its top ten account for approximately 15%. This clonotype was observed a handful of times.

This clonotype originated in a female donor with Graves disease. This chain links TRBV18 with TRBJ2-2; D may correspond to TRBD1 or TRBD2 (6 bases each). Specimen: peripheral blood mononuclear cells (PBMCs), collected when the disease was refractory, from a patient treated with antithyroid drugs. The CDR3 DNA reads TGTGCCAGCTCACCAGCCCGGGGGCGAGACGGGGAGCTGTTTTTT. Translated, it gives CASSPARGRDGELFF.